The T cell receptor (beta chain) described here comes from a study of T cell repertoires in cytomegalovirus infection. Study results and caveats: Dominating the ex vivo response were TCR beta clonotypes that were CMV-specific and HLA-C-restricted.

One entry per CDR3 protein results from TCRdb running MiXCR on the reads. Of 150,000 to 160,000 distinct CDR3 sequences listed, about 20% are singletons. This clonotype was counted a few times. Its antigen is unknown. Germline CDR1 reads SEHNR; CDR2 reads FQNEAQ (reference sequence). The CDR3 consists of 16 residues. The V segment lost 3 bases and the J segment 1 base; nucleotides outside the gene matches: 3. Sequences were obtained from PBMCs. The rearrangement links TRBV7-9 to TRBJ2-5, with TRBD1 identical over 12 bases. This sequence was found in a human donor in good health (CMV status not recorded). Some clones in this sample may be carry-over from other donors' samples. The CDR3 spells CASSFGDRGLQETQYF. CDR3 sequence (DNA): TGTGCCAGCAGCTTTGGGGACAGGGGGCTCCAAGAGACCCAGTACTTC.